A single sample gave rise to the 22 T cell receptor beta chains below, sequenced in a study of siplizumab effects on memory and regulatory T cells (dated by TCRdb to between 2019 and 2020). To prepare the library, the immunoSEQ multiplex PCR assay was applied. TCRdb provides this immuneACCESS table in a form limited to in-frame rearrangements. Some clones are lacking; in checked studies, under half of them reflect an unresolved V gene, and why the rest are absent is not known. The sample table records some 100,000 clones; 92% of these occur just once. The top ten hold less than 0.85% of the sample. The source material was Tregs sorted from blood. Every receptor here comes from a human donor in good health.

V gene TRBV12-5 combines with J gene TRBJ2-3, with 7 bases fitting TRBD2. Germline CDR1 and CDR2: LGHNT and FRNRAP. The CDR3 length is 15 residues. V was pared by 7 bases and J by 4 bases, with 11 bases of the junction left unmatched. CDR3 amino acids: CASVKGVAGADTQYF. In nucleotides, the CDR3 is TGTGCTAGTGTCAAAGGGGTGGCGGGAGCAGATACGCAGTATTTT.

The V call is TRBV19, the J call TRBJ1-5, with 9 bases fitting TRBD1. The ends lost 5 bases at V and 6 bases at J; junction bases unmatched: 8. The CDR3 is 15 amino acids. Germline V CDR1 and CDR2: LNHDA, SQIVND (reference sequence). This CDR3 is CASSRNDRGSQPQHF. CDR3 sequence (DNA): TGTGCCAGTAGTCGAAATGACAGGGGGTCTCAGCCCCAGCATTTT.

The chain uses TRBV9 and TRBJ2-1; 8 bases fit TRBD1. V was clipped by 2 bases and J by 7 bases; unmatched bases: 8. CDR1 is SGDLS, CDR2 YYNGEE, per germline. CDR3 length: 15 residues. In nucleotides, the CDR3 is TGTGCCAGCAGCGTCCGGACAGGGTGGGGGAATGAGCAGTTCTTC. It is translated as CASSVRTGWGNEQFF.

This rearrangement joins TRBV6-6 to TRBJ2-7, with 10 nucleotides matching TRBD2. CDR1 and CDR2 from the germline V gene are MNHNY and SVGAGI (reference sequence). The CDR3 has 14 residues. The J segment lost 2 bases and the V segment lost 7 bases, leaving 5 bases of the junction unmatched. The CDR3 DNA reads TGTGCCAGCATTCCCACTAGCGGGACCTACGAGCAGTACTTC. This codes for CASIPTSGTYEQYF.

This clone was detected once. The chain combines TRBV5-4 with TRBJ1-4; D not resolved. Trimming removed 4 bases at V and 3 bases at J, with 13 bases between. The CDR3 covers 15 residues. Germline V gene data show CDR1 as SGHNT and CDR2 as YYREEE (reference sequence). The CDR3 sequence is CASSNADGANEKLFF. The CDR3 DNA sequence: TGTGCCAGCAGCAACGCCGACGGGGCTAATGAAAAACTGTTTTTT.

This clone was seen only a few times. The junction departs from germline at one end; a sequencing error may be responsible. The J gene is TRBJ2-2, the V gene TRBV7-7; 11 bases map to TRBD2. The V gene's germline CDR1 is SSHAT and CDR2 FNYEAQ (reference sequence). The CDR3 contains 18 residues. The CDR3 DNA sequence: TGTGCTAGCAGCCGACTAGCGGGACACGTCGTTCCCGCCGGGGAGCTGTTTTTT. Translation: CASSRLAGHVVPAGELFF.

The gene calls are TRBV5-1 and TRBJ2-1; 7 bases map to TRBD2. Trimming cost V 0 bases and J 6 bases; bases outside gene matches: 3. This CDR3 is built from 14 residues. Germline values: CDR1 SGHRS, CDR2 YFSETQ. CDR3 sequence reads: CASSLALAANEQFF. The CDR3 DNA reads as TGCGCCAGCAGCTTGGCCCTAGCGGCCAATGAGCAGTTCTTC.

The rearrangement links TRBV5-1 to TRBJ1-2; D unresolved. V was cut by 2 bases and J by 8 bases, with 25 bases left in between. CDR3 length: 17 residues. Germline-derived CDR1 and CDR2 are SGHRS and YFSETQ. In DNA, the CDR3 is TGCGCCAGCAGCTTCATATTTTCCGGGTTGGATGGTCGCGGCTACACCTTC. This sequence encodes CASSFIFSGLDGRGYTF. Drawing the rest from reference TRBV5-1 and TRBJ1-2, the complete variable domain is KAGVTQTPRYLIKTRGQQVTLSCSPISGHRSVSWYQQTPGQGLQFLFEYFSETQRNKGNFPGRFSGRQFSNSRSEMNVSTLELGDSALYLCASSFIFSGLDGRGYTFGSGTRLTVV.

In DNA, the CDR3 is TGTGCCAGCAGGCCTGACTTGATCGGGACCCAGTACTTC. This encodes CASRPDLIGTQYF. J is TRBJ2-5 and V is TRBV6-5; D is unclear. This CDR3 spans 13 amino acids. Germline V gene sequence: CDR1 MNHEY, CDR2 SVGAGI. V lost 6 bases, J lost 7 bases, and 15 bases lay in between.

This chain uses TRBV10-2 with TRBJ2-2; D remains ambiguous. Trimming cost V 4 bases and J 2 bases, with 8 bases left between them. Per the germline V gene, CDR1 is WSHSY and CDR2 is SAAADI. The CDR3 sequence is 14 residues long. In nucleotides, the CDR3 is TGCGCCAGCAGTGGAATCCTTAACACCGGGGAGCTGTTTTTT. It codes for CASSGILNTGELFF.

This chain uses TRBV5-1 with TRBJ2-7; D is perhaps TRBD2 (5 bases). The CDR3 totals 16 residues. V was clipped by 0 bases and J by 0 bases, with 13 bases between them. Germline CDR1 SGHRS, CDR2 YFSETQ. The CDR3 loop is CASSLASGGFSYEQYF. The CDR3 DNA follows: TGCGCCAGCAGCTTGGCCAGCGGAGGATTCTCCTACGAGCAGTACTTC.

V is TRBV6-5 and J is TRBJ2-7; D tentatively fits TRBD1 or TRBD2 (5 bases each). CDR3 length equals 13 residues. Germline V CDR1 and CDR2: MNHEY, SVGAGI. Trimming took 4 bases from V and 9 from J, leaving 16 bases between them. In DNA, the CDR3 is TGTGCCAGCAGTTGGGGCGAAAGAAGCGGGCAGTACTTC. It codes for CASSWGERSGQYF.

The chain recombines TRBV19 with TRBJ2-1; D unclear. The V end lost 11 bases, the J end lost 15 bases, and 20 bases lay between the germline ends. The V gene's germline CDR1 is LNHDA and CDR2 SQIVND (reference sequence). This CDR3 is 11 amino acids long. CDR3 in DNA: TGTGCCGACCTTCGGCACCTCTGCCGGTTCTTC. Translation gives CADLRHLCRFF.

The chain carries TRBV30 and TRBJ1-2; 7 bases line up with TRBD1. The length of the CDR3 is 13 residues. Germline values: CDR1 GTSNPN, CDR2 SVGIG (reference sequence). V was pared by 1 base and J by 5 bases, with 4 bases of the junction left unmatched. CDR3 coding DNA: TGTGCCTGGAGTGACAGGGGCCGGTATGGCTACACCTTC. Its protein is CAWSDRGRYGYTF.

The rearrangement uses TRBV6-4 and TRBJ2-6; D gene ambiguous. The CDR3 is 16 amino acids. Per germline, CDR1 MRHNA and CDR2 SNTAGT. The V end was cut by 3 bases, the J end by 1 base, with 10 bases between. Here the CDR3 DNA reads TGTGCCAGCAGTGATGCACGTGGGTCTGGGGCCAACGTCCTGACTTTC. Translated: CASSDARGSGANVLTF.

This clone was observed a few times. This chain uses TRBV6-5 with TRBJ2-7, with D unresolved. The V gene lost 1 base and the J gene lost 2 bases, with 15 bases spanning the gap. CDR3 length equals 16 residues. Looked up from germline, CDR1 is MNHEY and CDR2 is SVGAGI. CDR3 loop: CASSYWPENPTYEQYF. The CDR3 DNA is TGTGCCAGCAGTTACTGGCCCGAAAACCCTACCTACGAGCAGTACTTC.

The chain carries TRBV28 and TRBJ2-2; 8 bases align to TRBD2. Germline trimming cut 3 bases from V and 5 bases from J; bases unmatched to any gene: 11. The CDR3 sequence is 17 residues long. CDR1 is MDHEN, CDR2 SYDVKM, per germline. The CDR3 here is CASSLDLGTRRTGELFF. In nucleotides, the CDR3 is TGTGCCAGCAGTTTGGATTTGGGGACTAGGAGGACCGGGGAGCTGTTTTTT.

The CDR3 DNA is TGTGCCAGCAGCTTAGGGGAATTGGGCTCCTACGAGCAGTACTTC. Protein product: CASSLGELGSYEQYF. The chain recombines TRBV7-9 with TRBJ2-7; D gene uncertain. The germline CDR1 and CDR2 sequences are SEHNR and FQNEAQ (reference sequence). Trimming removed 1 base from V and 0 bases from J, with 10 bases in between. This CDR3 spans 15 amino acids.

This clone was detected only once. The chain is built from TRBV7-6 and TRBJ2-7; weak D call: TRBD1 (6 bases). Germline V gene data show CDR1 as SGHVS and CDR2 as FNYEAQ. Trimming left V 2 bases short and J 7 bases short, with 18 bases between. The CDR3 spans 15 residues. CDR3 region: CASSLSGDTGLEQYF. DNA for the CDR3: TGTGCCAGCAGCTTATCCGGGGACACCGGCTTAGAGCAGTACTTC. Complete variable domain (other parts from reference TRBV7-6 and TRBJ2-7): GAGVSQSPRYKVTKRGQDVALRCDPISGHVSLYWYRQALGQGPEFLTYFNYEAQQDKSGLPNDRFSAERPEGSISTLTIQRTEQRDSAMYRCASSLSGDTGLEQYFGPGTRLTVT.

CDR3 sequence (DNA): TGTGCCAGCAGCCAAGAGGGGGGACTAGCGGGAGGTCTCGAGCAGTACTTC. This translates into CASSQEGGLAGGLEQYF. The V and J genes are TRBV4-2 and TRBJ2-7, with 15 bases aligning to TRBD2. This CDR3 spans 17 amino acids. From germline, CDR1 is LGHNA and CDR2 YNFKEQ. V shed 0 bases, J shed 6 bases, and the junction held 6 bases outside the gene matches.

The chain carries TRBV7-2 and TRBJ1-2; D gene uncertain. CDR1 is SGHTA, CDR2 FQGNSA, per germline. The CDR3 totals 14 residues. The V end lost 1 base, the J end lost 2 bases, and 8 bases lay between the germline ends. The CDR3, as DNA: TGTGCCAGCAGCTTAGAGGGCAGGAACTATGGCTACACCTTC. It is translated as CASSLEGRNYGYTF.

This sequence joins TRBV28 and TRBJ2-1; the D is unclear. Germline CDR1 is MDHEN and CDR2 is SYDVKM. V lost 3 bases and J 5 bases, leaving 14 bases between the germline ends. The CDR3 spans 15 residues. CDR3 loop: CASSFWGRRNNEQFF. CDR3 coding DNA: TGTGCCAGCAGTTTCTGGGGTAGAAGGAACAATGAGCAGTTCTTC.